This TCR beta chain was recorded in a study of T cell responses to AZD1222 COVID-19 vaccine listed by TCRdb under 2021. For the wider study: TCR sequencing covered roughly 230 trial participants: 207 given two doses of AZD1222 and approximately 26 given two doses of MenACWY control vaccine. Trial participants were enrolled into age subgroups of 18-55, 56-69 and 70-plus years, which contained 148, 28 and 57 TCR-sequenced participants, respectively. The investigation overall reported the following: Participants were mostly white British and included more females than males, and it was suggested by the authors that clonal diversity may have been underestimated. Because no day 14 peak-response samples were available, repertoires were characterized only after the peak T cell response. Reportedly, close to half of the unique spike-specific TCRs recognized epitopes lying outside the regions that are mutated in the B.1.351 and B.1.1.7 variants. A significant rise in spike-specific TCR breadth and depth was observed after two AZD1222 doses relative to day 0 and relative to MenACWY recipients. The 56-69-year group was small, and its depth increase did not reach significance, likely because of low power. The vaccine-associated CD4 TCRs covered the entire spike protein, and the dominant responses fell in regions 160-218 and 743-854. Conclusions about previously exposed vaccinees are limited, since just 6 or 7 AZD1222 recipients were seropositive for SARS-CoV-2 at baseline.

V was cut back by 5 bases and J by 9 bases, leaving a gap of 11 bases between them. The CDR3, from cysteine to phenylalanine, totals 12 residues. Only the CDR3 DNA stays, 36 bases, in frame from base 1. The CDR3 regions of human TCRbeta chains were analyzed by immunosequencing. On the authors' methods: TCRs in the repertoires were matched against a reference library of SARS-CoV-2-specific TCRs that had been generated with the MIRA antigen-specificity platform. Breadth meant the fraction of unique TCRs that were SARS-CoV-2-associated, whereas depth meant the fraction of total T cells that were SARS-CoV-2-associated. Using the MIRA data, every spike-specific TCR was mapped to the spike region that the TCR reacted to and assigned to either a CD4 or a CD8 class. Log10-transformed breadth and depth values were compared by one-way ANOVA with Sidak's multiple comparisons tests. TCRdb provides this immuneACCESS table in a form limited to in-frame rearrangements. Some clones are lacking; in checked studies, under half of them reflect an unresolved V gene, and why the rest are absent is not known. The V and J calls and the clone size are those of that table, but D and trimming were determined from the DNA. The sample table contains some 110,000 clones; only one count was recorded for roughly 86% of them. 17% of the sample is in the top ten clones.

In regard to this clone: This clone's antigen is unknown. No base quality information exists; no much larger clone differs at one position.

Taken with the paper, the label for time point translates to: about 28 days (+/-7) after the second vaccine dose. AZD1222 recipients whose second dose came at about 4 weeks and those whose second dose came at about 12 weeks were combined into one group, since spike-specific TCR depth and breadth did not differ between the two schedules. Vaccinee samples were obtained from the UK trials COV001 and COV002, which included a single-blind randomized controlled phase 2/3 trial of AZD1222 (ChAdOx1 nCoV-19) in healthy adults. Trial participant PBMC samples were collected at day 0 and day 28 after the second dose for TCRbeta chain sequencing.

The source was peripheral blood, collected 28 days after the second AZD1222 dose. The sequence came from an adult who received the AZD1222 COVID-19 vaccine. The rearrangement combines TRBV12-3 or TRBV12-4 with TRBJ1-5; the D gene assignment is ambiguous. The sequence in DNA is TGTGCCAGCAGTCACGGGCGTGGGCCCCAGCATTTT. It encodes CASSHGRGPQHF.